Each of the 28 T cell receptor beta chains below was sequenced from the same sample in a study of blood T cell repertoires in COVID-19. Sequencing used immunoSEQ multiplex PCR; TCRdb keeps in-frame clones, though not all of them. The profile shows some 80,000 clones, around 84% of them singletons. The material sequenced was peripheral blood. The receptors shown here come from a woman between 65 and 79 years old with acute or convalescent COVID-19.

The DNA for the CDR3 is TGTGCCAGCAGTGAGAAGGCAGGGGACCCCTCTGGAAACACCATATATTTT. Amino acids: CASSEKAGDPSGNTIYF. V and J are TRBV6-1 and TRBJ1-3; maybe TRBD1 (6 bases). Germline V lookup: CDR1 MNHNS, CDR2 SASEGT. The CDR3 spans 17 residues. The ends were cut back, 3 bases at V and 0 bases at J, with 15 bases in the middle.

This clone was counted many times. J is TRBJ2-5 and V is TRBV11-3; 7 bases match TRBD2. CDR1 is SGHNT and CDR2 is YENEEA in the germline V gene. J gave up 6 bases and V 2 bases, and 6 bases lay outside the gene matches. CDR3 length: 14 amino acids. CDR3 protein: CASSLSTSSKTQYF. The CDR3 DNA reads TGTGCCAGCAGCTTATCGACTAGCTCGAAGACCCAGTACTTC.

This clone has more than one count but fewer than ten. The gene calls are TRBV25-1 and TRBJ1-4, with D possibly being TRBD1 (5 bases). CDR1 is MGHDK and CDR2 is SYGVNS in the germline V gene. The CDR3 spans 15 residues. Trimming removed 4 bases at V and 8 bases at J, with 17 bases between. The DNA of the CDR3 is TGTGCCAGCAGTGCGCCGGGGGGGGGAAGAGAAAAACTGTTTTTT. Translating it yields CASSAPGGGREKLFF.

This chain links TRBV29-1 with TRBJ1-2, with D perhaps matching TRBD1 (5 bases). There are 13 residues in the CDR3. V dropped 7 bases and J dropped 0 bases, with 12 bases sitting between them. Germline assignment: CDR1 SQVTM and CDR2 ANQGSEA. The CDR3 nucleotides are TGCAGCGCCAGGGCAGGGACTAACTATGGCTACACCTTC. Translating it yields CSARAGTNYGYTF.

The chain carries TRBV24-1 and TRBJ2-1; the match to TRBD1 covers 7 bases. V trimming: 4 bases; J trimming: 5 bases; junction bases outside the gene matches: 7. CDR3 length: 15 amino acids. Germline V lookup: CDR1 KGHDR, CDR2 SFDVKD. The CDR3 protein is CATSDNRGRNNEQFF. The CDR3 region has the DNA TGTGCCACCAGTGACAACAGGGGACGTAACAATGAGCAGTTCTTC.

This clone was detected a few times. The V gene is TRBV7-6, the J gene TRBJ2-1, with TRBD2 matching over 9 bases. Germline loops: CDR1 SGHVS, CDR2 FNYEAQ. V was pared by 3 bases and J by 6 bases, with 9 bases of the junction left unmatched. This CDR3 comprises 16 residues. This chain's CDR3 is CASSLFGGRATNEQFF. The CDR3 DNA follows: TGTGCCAGCAGCTTGTTCGGCGGGAGGGCCACCAATGAGCAGTTCTTC.

This clone was found once. The V call is TRBV18, the J call TRBJ1-6, with D tentatively TRBD1 (5 bases). This CDR3 has 16 amino acids. Germline-derived CDR1 and CDR2 are KGHSH and LQKENI. The V gene lost 1 base and the J gene lost 2 bases, with 9 bases spanning the gap. CDR3 nucleotide sequence: TGTGCCAGCTCACCACAGGGGAAGGCCTATAATTCACCCCTCCACTTT. This encodes CASSPQGKAYNSPLHF. The variable domain in full, completed from reference TRBV18 and TRBJ1-6, reads NAGVMQNPRHLVRRRGQEARLRCSPMKGHSHVYWYRQLPEEGLKFMVYLQKENIIDESGMPKERFSAEFPKEGPSILRIQQVVRGDSAAYFCASSPQGKAYNSPLHFGNGTRLTVT.

The gene calls are TRBV13 and TRBJ1-2; TRBD1 agrees at 8 bases. J lost 1 base, V lost 3 bases, and 4 bases had no gene match. The CDR3 is made up of 15 amino acids. Germline-derived CDR1 and CDR2 are PRHDT and FYEKMQ (reference sequence). The CDR3 DNA reads TGTGCCAGCAGCTTGGGACAGGTGGTTAACTATGGCTACACCTTC. Translation gives CASSLGQVVNYGYTF.

CDR3 protein: CASSYAEGTYEQYF. CDR3 nucleotide sequence: TGTGCCAGCAGTTACGCGGAAGGTACCTACGAGCAGTACTTC. The chain uses TRBV6-5 and TRBJ2-7; no clear D. Trimming stripped 2 bases from V and 2 bases from J, with 10 bases between. The CDR3 extends over 14 amino acids. Germline CDR1 and CDR2: MNHEY and SVGAGI.

The chain uses TRBV6-2 or TRBV6-3 and TRBJ2-2; D is perhaps TRBD2 (5 bases). V lost 0 bases and J 7 bases, leaving 18 bases between the germline ends. Per germline, CDR1 MNHEY and CDR2 SVGEGT. The CDR3 consists of 17 residues. In DNA, the CDR3 is TGTGCCAGCAGTTACTCGTCTTCCAGGAGGAGCGTCGGGGAGCTGTTTTTT. Translation gives CASSYSSSRRSVGELFF.

A few counts support this clone. As DNA, the CDR3 is TGTGCCAGCAGCCAAAGGGCGAACAGGGGGGTGAACACCGGGGAGCTGTTTTTT. Protein product: CASSQRANRGVNTGELFF. The V gene is TRBV3-1 (or the pseudogene TRBV3-2), the J gene TRBJ2-2, with 8 bases aligning to TRBD1. The germline CDR1 and CDR2 sequences are LGHDT and YNNKEL (reference sequence). CDR3 length: 18 residues. Trimming took 2 bases from V and 1 from J; bases not matched to a gene: 9.

The chain combines TRBV19 with TRBJ1-6, with TRBD1 identical over 9 bases. V shed 6 bases and J 7 bases; nucleotides not matched to a gene: 7. Germline CDR1 reads LNHDA; CDR2 reads SQIVND (reference sequence). The CDR3 sequence is 15 residues long. CDR3 amino acids: CASSLYGQGNSPLHF. The CDR3, as DNA: TGTGCCAGTAGCCTCTACGGACAGGGGAATTCACCCCTCCACTTT.

This chain links TRBV29-1 with TRBJ2-1, with 10 bases that match TRBD2. Germline V gives CDR1 SQVTM, CDR2 ANQGSEA. The CDR3 has 14 amino acids. V dropped 5 bases and J dropped 7; count of bases not matched to a gene: 8. CDR3 DNA: TGCAGCGTTTCTCTAGCGGGAGTGGTAAATGAGCAGTTCTTC. Encoded protein: CSVSLAGVVNEQFF.

V and J are TRBV9 and TRBJ2-1; 7 nucleotides match TRBD1. This CDR3 has 14 amino acids. In germline, CDR1 is SGDLS, CDR2 YYNGEE. V lost 3 bases, J lost 6 bases, and 6 bases stayed unmatched. The CDR3 here is CASSARTGFNEQFF. DNA of the CDR3: TGTGCCAGCAGCGCCCGGACAGGCTTCAATGAGCAGTTCTTC.

This clone was recorded once. The V and J genes are TRBV19 and TRBJ2-7; 8 nucleotides align to TRBD1. Trimming cost V 5 bases and J 13 bases; bases outside gene matches: 7. The CDR3 totals 11 residues. The germline V gene has CDR1 LNHDA and CDR2 SQIVND (reference sequence). In DNA, the CDR3 is TGTGCCAGTAGTGTTACGGGACAGGTCTACTTC. Its translation is CASSVTGQVYF.

This chain links TRBV19 with TRBJ1-5; D uncertain. Per the germline V gene, CDR1 is LNHDA and CDR2 is SQIVND (reference sequence). The CDR3 loop spans 13 amino acids. Between the trimmed V and J ends, which lost 7 bases and 0 bases, there was a span of 7 bases. As DNA, the CDR3 is TGTGCCAGTACCCCGTTTAGCAATCAGCCCCAGCATTTT. Protein: CASTPFSNQPQHF.

The chain is built from TRBV3-1 (or the pseudogene TRBV3-2) and TRBJ2-7; 14 bases map to TRBD2. The CDR3 covers 18 residues. CDR1 is LGHDT, CDR2 YNNKEL, per germline (reference sequence). Unmatched junction bases numbered 10, after V lost 4 bases and J lost 2 bases. The CDR3 here is CASSLQGLAGAPTYEQYF. In DNA, the CDR3 is TGTGCCAGCAGCCTCCAGGGACTAGCGGGAGCCCCCACCTACGAGCAGTACTTC.

The CDR3 spells CASSLKPGLAASNTGELFF. The CDR3 nucleotides are TGTGCCAGCAGCTTAAAACCGGGACTAGCGGCCTCCAACACCGGGGAGCTGTTTTTT. V and J are TRBV7-8 and TRBJ2-2; 11 nucleotides line up with TRBD2. Germline V gene sequence: CDR1 SGHVS, CDR2 FQNEAQ. This CDR3 is built from 19 residues. V lost 2 bases and J lost 2; bases outside the gene matches: 10.

This clone was counted between two and nine times. The gene calls are TRBV12-3 or TRBV12-4 and TRBJ1-2; D possibly corresponds to TRBD1 (6 bases). V shed 8 bases and J shed 5 bases, with 12 bases lying between them. The CDR3 loop spans 12 amino acids. DNA of the CDR3: TGTGCCAGCCGGGGGGCGGGGTATGGCTACACCTTC. Translating gives CASRGAGYGYTF.

The chain employs TRBV12-3 or TRBV12-4 and TRBJ1-2; TRBD1 matches 9 bases. V lost 5 bases, J lost 14 bases, and 12 bases stayed unmatched. The CDR3 is 13 amino acids. The CDR3 DNA reads as TGTGCCAGCAGTACCGGGACAGGGAATCAGTGGACCTTC. Encoded protein: CASSTGTGNQWTF.

Here the CDR3 DNA reads TGTGCCAGCAGTTTCCAGACAGGGAAAGAGACCCAGTACTTC. It is translated as CASSFQTGKETQYF. This chain connects TRBV6-5 to TRBJ2-5; TRBD1 aligns across 7 bases. CDR1 and CDR2 from the germline V gene are MNHEY and SVGAGI. V was pared by 4 bases and J by 3 bases, with 5 bases of the junction left unmatched. This CDR3 comprises 14 residues.

The CDR3 here is CASSAQVRTDTQYF. CDR3 bases: TGCGCCAGCAGCGCCCAGGTGCGCACAGATACGCAGTATTTT. The genes are TRBV5-1 and TRBJ2-3; D gene unclear. The ends were cut back, 4 bases at V and 1 base at J, with 10 bases in the middle. In germline, CDR1 is SGHRS, CDR2 YFSETQ. The length of the CDR3 is 14 residues.

This chain joins TRBV29-1 and TRBJ2-5; D is perhaps TRBD2 (6 bases). The ends were cut back, 4 bases at V and 4 bases at J, with 16 bases in the middle. CDR1 and CDR2 from the germline V gene are SQVTM and ANQGSEA. This CDR3 is built from 14 residues. The CDR3 here is CSVGQGGDGETQYF. Written as DNA, the CDR3 is TGCAGCGTTGGCCAAGGAGGGGATGGAGAGACCCAGTACTTC.

The chain has TRBV28 and TRBJ1-2, with TRBD1 as a possible D gene (6 bases). The germline V gene encodes CDR1 MDHEN and CDR2 SYDVKM. The ends were cut back, 6 bases at V and 1 base at J, with 15 bases in the middle. This CDR3 has 15 residues. The DNA for the CDR3 is TGTGCCAGCAGGCCCTCACAGGGTGGTAACTATGGCTACACCTTC. Translation: CASRPSQGGNYGYTF.

As DNA, the CDR3 is TGTGCCAGTAGCCCTACGGGACAGTTCGAGCCCCAGCATTTT. As protein: CASSPTGQFEPQHF. J is TRBJ1-5 and V is TRBV19; 7 nucleotides agree with TRBD1. The germline V gene encodes CDR1 LNHDA and CDR2 SQIVND (reference sequence). With 6 bases clipped from V and 8 bases from J, the junction kept 10 bases outside the gene matches. This CDR3 is built from 14 residues.

This chain joins TRBV7-3 and TRBJ2-2, with D possibly matching TRBD1 (6 bases). The V end lost 2 bases, the J end lost 0 bases, and 7 bases lay between the germline ends. CDR1 and CDR2 (germline): SGHTA, FQGTGA. The CDR3 is 15 residues long. DNA for the CDR3: TGTGCCAGCAGCTTAGAGGGGGCGAACACCGGGGAGCTGTTTTTT. Translated: CASSLEGANTGELFF.

This chain connects TRBV27 to TRBJ2-3; 11 bases align to TRBD2. From germline, CDR1 is MNHEY and CDR2 SMNVEV (reference sequence). V shed 1 base, J shed 5 bases, and the junction held 5 bases outside the gene matches. The CDR3 loop spans 16 amino acids. Here the CDR3 DNA reads TGTGCCAGCAGTTTATTTAGCGGGGGGGGTTTAGATACGCAGTATTTT. Protein sequence: CASSLFSGGGLDTQYF.

The chain has TRBV4-1 and TRBJ2-7, with a tentative D call TRBD1 (5 bases). Trimming took 0 bases from V and 1 from J, leaving 13 bases between them. This CDR3 is 16 amino acids long. From germline, CDR1 is MGHRA and CDR2 YSYEKL. The CDR3 coding sequence is TGCGCCAGCAGCCAAGACTCTACAGGAAATTCCTACGAGCAGTACTTC. It codes for CASSQDSTGNSYEQYF.